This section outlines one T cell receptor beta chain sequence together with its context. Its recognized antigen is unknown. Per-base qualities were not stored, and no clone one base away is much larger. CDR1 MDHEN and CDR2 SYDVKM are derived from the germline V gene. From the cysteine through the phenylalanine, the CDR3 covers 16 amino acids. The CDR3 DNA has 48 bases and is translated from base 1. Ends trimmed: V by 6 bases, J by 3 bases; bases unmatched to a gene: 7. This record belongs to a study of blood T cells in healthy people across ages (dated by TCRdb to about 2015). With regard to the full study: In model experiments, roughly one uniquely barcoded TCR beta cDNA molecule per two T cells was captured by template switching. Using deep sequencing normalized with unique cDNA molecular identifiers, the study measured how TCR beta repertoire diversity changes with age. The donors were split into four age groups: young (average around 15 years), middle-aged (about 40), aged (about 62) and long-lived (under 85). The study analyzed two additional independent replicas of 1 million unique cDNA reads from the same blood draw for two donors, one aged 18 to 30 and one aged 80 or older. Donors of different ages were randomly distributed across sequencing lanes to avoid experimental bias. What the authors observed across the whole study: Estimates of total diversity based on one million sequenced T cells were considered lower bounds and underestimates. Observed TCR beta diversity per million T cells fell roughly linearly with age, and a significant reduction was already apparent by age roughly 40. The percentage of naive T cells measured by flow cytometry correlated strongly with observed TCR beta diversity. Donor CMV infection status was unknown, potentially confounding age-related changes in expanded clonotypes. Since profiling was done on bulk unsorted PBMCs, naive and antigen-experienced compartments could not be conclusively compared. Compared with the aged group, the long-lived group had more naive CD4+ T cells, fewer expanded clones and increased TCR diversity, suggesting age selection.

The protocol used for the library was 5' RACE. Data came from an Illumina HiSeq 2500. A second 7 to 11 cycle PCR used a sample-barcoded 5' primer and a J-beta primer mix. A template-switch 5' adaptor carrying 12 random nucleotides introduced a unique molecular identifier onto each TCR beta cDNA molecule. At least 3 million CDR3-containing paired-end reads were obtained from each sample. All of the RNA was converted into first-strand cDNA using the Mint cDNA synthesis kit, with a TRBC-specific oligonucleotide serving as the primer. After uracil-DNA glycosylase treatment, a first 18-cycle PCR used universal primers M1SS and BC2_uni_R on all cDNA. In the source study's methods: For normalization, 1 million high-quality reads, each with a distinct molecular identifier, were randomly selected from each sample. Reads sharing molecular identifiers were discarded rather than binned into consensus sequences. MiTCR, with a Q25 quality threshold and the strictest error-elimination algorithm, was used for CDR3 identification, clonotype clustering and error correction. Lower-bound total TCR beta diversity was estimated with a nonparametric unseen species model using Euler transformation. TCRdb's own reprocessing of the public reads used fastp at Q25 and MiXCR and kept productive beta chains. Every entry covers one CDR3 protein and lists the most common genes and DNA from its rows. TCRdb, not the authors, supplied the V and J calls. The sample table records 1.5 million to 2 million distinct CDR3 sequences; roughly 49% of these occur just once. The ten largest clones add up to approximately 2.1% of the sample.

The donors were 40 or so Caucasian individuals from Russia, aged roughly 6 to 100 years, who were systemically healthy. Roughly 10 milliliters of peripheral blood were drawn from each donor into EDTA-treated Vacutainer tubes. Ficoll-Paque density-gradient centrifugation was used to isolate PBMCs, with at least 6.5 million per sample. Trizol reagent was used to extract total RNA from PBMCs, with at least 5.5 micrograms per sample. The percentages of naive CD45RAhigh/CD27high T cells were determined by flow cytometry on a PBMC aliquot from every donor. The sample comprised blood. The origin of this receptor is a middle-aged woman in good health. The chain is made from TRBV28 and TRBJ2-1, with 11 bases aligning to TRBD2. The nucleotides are TGTGCCAGCAGCGACGGGACTAGCGGATACTACAATGAGCAGTTCTTC. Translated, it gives CASSDGTSGYYNEQFF.